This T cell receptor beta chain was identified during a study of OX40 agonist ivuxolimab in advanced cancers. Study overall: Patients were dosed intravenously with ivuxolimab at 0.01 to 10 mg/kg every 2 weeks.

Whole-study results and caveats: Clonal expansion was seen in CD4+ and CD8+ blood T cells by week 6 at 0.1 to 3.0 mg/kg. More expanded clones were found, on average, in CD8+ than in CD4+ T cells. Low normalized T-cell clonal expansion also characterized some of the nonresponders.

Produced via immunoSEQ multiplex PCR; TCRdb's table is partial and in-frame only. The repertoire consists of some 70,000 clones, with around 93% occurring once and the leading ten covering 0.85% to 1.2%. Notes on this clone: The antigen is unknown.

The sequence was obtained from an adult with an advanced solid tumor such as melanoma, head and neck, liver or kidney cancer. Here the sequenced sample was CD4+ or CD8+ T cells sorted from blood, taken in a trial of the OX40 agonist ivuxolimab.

CDR3 residues: CASSYGLSREQYF. CDR3 DNA sequence: TGTGCCAGCAGTTACGGCCTAAGCCGGGAGCAGTACTTC. The rearrangement joins TRBV6-5 to TRBJ2-7; no clear D. The CDR3 consists of 13 residues. Trimming shortened V by 2 bases and J by 7 bases, and 12 bases separated the two germline ends. Germline V gene sequence: CDR1 MNHEY, CDR2 SVGAGI.